This T cell receptor beta chain is drawn from a study of regulatory T cells in long-lasting Graves disease. Overall study context: By definition, persistent Graves' disease involved antithyroid drugs for over 5 years alongside positive TSH receptor antibodies.

Findings and limits, study-wide: Favored usage of TRBV28, TRBJ1-2 and TRBJ2-5 was recorded in persistent disease.

There are many counts of this clonotype. Its target is not known. Arm-PCR of CDR3 regions and iRepertoire HTBI primers were used to build TCR beta libraries. TCRdb called the multiplex PCR reads again in MiXCR, with one record for every CDR3 protein. Among about 470,000 distinct CDR3 sequences listed, about 20% were seen once. CDR3 length: 15 residues. V was pared by 8 bases and J by 0 bases, with 13 bases between. From germline, CDR1 is MNHEY and CDR2 SMNVEV (reference sequence). Time point here: persistent/refractory GD, antithyroid drugs over 5 years with positive TRAb. The TCR library was made from RNA extracted from PBMCs.

The sequences come from peripheral blood mononuclear cells (PBMCs), collected when the disease was refractory, from a patient treated with antithyroid drugs. The gene calls are TRBV27 and TRBJ2-2; the D gene is possibly TRBD2 (6 bases). The receptor was isolated from a female donor with Graves disease. CDR3 residues: CASVPGGPNTGELFF. The CDR3 nucleotides are TGTGCCAGCGTGCCCGGGGGACCGAACACCGGGGAGCTGTTTTTT.